These 9 T cell receptor beta chains were sequenced from one sample in a study of early T cells in non-severe SARS-CoV-2 infection. TCRdb used MiXCR to reprocess the 5' RACE reads, holding one entry per CDR3 protein. The sample yields fewer than 50,000 distinct CDR3 sequences, less than 8.5% seen once. The sequencing sample was made of whole blood. The source of these receptors is an adult who was a healthcare worker with PCR-confirmed SARS-CoV-2 infection or an uninfected control (not recorded which).

This clonotype was detected only once. The CDR3 does not end in the conserved phenylalanine or tryptophan, so this is likely a read error. The chain recombines TRBV2 with TRBJ2-1; TRBD2 agrees at 8 bases. This CDR3 has 14 amino acids. Germline-derived CDR1 and CDR2 are SNHLY and FYNNEI. The trim removed 6 bases at V and 5 bases at J, leaving 6 bases unmatched. The CDR3 nucleotides are TGTGCCAGCAGGGTCCAACTAGCGGACAATGAGCAGTTCTCC. Translated: CASRVQLADNEQFS.

This clonotype appeared many times. This chain joins TRBV2 and TRBJ2-7, with D perhaps assigned TRBD1 or TRBD2 (6 bases each). The CDR3 sequence is 12 residues long. Germline V CDR1 and CDR2: SNHLY, FYNNEI. V was cut by 4 bases and J by 5 bases, with 9 bases left in between. The CDR3 sequence is CASSAEGDEQYF. CDR3 in DNA: TGTGCCAGCAGTGCGGAGGGGGACGAGCAGTACTTC. Full variable domain (missing parts from reference TRBV2 and TRBJ2-7): EPEVTQTPSHQVTQMGQEVILRCVPISNHLYFYWYRQILGQKVEFLVSFYNNEISEKSEIFDDQFSVERPDGSNFTLKIRSTKLEDSAMYFCASSAEGDEQYFGPGTRLTVT.

Only a few counts were recorded for this clonotype. The chain employs TRBV6-4 and TRBJ2-3; a possible D gene is TRBD1 (7 bases). Trimming removed 3 bases from V and 5 bases from J, with 12 bases in between. In germline, CDR1 is MRHNA, CDR2 SNTAGT. This CDR3 is built from 14 residues. The CDR3 region is CASSEQGGIDTQYF. CDR3 DNA: TGTGCCAGCAGTGAGCAGGGGGGTATAGATACGCAGTATTTT.

This clonotype has at least ten counts. The chain is built from TRBV6-2 or TRBV6-3 and TRBJ1-1; 7 nucleotides align to TRBD1. J lost 0 bases, V lost 2 bases, and 18 bases had no gene match. Germline V gene lookup returns CDR1 MNHEY and CDR2 SVGEGT. The CDR3 is 20 amino acids. The CDR3 sequence: CASSYTTSRQGLTLNTEAFF. The CDR3 DNA follows: TGTGCCAGCAGTTACACGACGTCACGACAGGGACTTACCTTGAACACTGAAGCTTTCTTT.

This clonotype was detected only a few times. CDR3 amino acids: CASRPLAGRETQYF. The CDR3 DNA follows: TGCGCCAGCAGGCCACTAGCGGGCAGAGAGACCCAGTACTTC. This chain links TRBV5-1 with TRBJ2-5; 9 bases fit TRBD2. The CDR3 covers 14 residues. CDR1 is SGHRS and CDR2 is YFSETQ in the germline V gene. V lost 5 bases, J lost 4 bases, and 6 bases stayed unmatched.

This chain connects TRBV11-3 to TRBJ2-1; D might be TRBD1 (6 bases). The V gene's germline CDR1 is SGHNT and CDR2 YENEEA. Trimming removed 7 bases from V and 3 bases from J, with 13 bases in between. The CDR3 covers 14 residues. CDR3 nucleotides: TGTGCCAGCACCGCCGGGACAAACTACAATGAGCAGTTCTTC. This codes for CASTAGTNYNEQFF.

There are many counts of this clonotype. V is TRBV20-1 and J is TRBJ2-1; D not resolved. The CDR3 has 13 residues. In germline, CDR1 is DFQATT, CDR2 SNEGSKA (reference sequence). Trimming stripped 2 bases from V and 2 bases from J, with 7 bases between. The CDR3 region has the DNA TGCAGTGCTAGATCAACAGCCTACAATGAGCAGTTCTTC. Translation gives CSARSTAYNEQFF.

This clonotype was seen only a few times. The chain links TRBV29-1 to TRBJ2-1; 7 bases map to TRBD2. This CDR3 is built from 13 residues. Per germline, CDR1 SQVTM and CDR2 ANQGSEA. The ends lost 8 bases at V and 1 base at J; junction bases unmatched: 5. CDR3 DNA sequence: TGCAGCAGCGGGGAGACATCCTACAATGAGCAGTTCTTC. Encoded protein: CSSGETSYNEQFF.

This clonotype was counted many times. The gene calls are TRBV29-1 and TRBJ2-7; D is undetermined. Trimming took off 4 bases at V and 0 bases at J, with 7 bases between the two ends. The CDR3 covers 12 residues. Germline V lookup: CDR1 SQVTM, CDR2 ANQGSEA. The CDR3 loop is CSVVGGSYEQYF. CDR3 bases: TGCAGCGTTGTTGGTGGCTCCTACGAGCAGTACTTC.